The TCR beta chain under discussion was sequenced for a study of memory CD4+ T cells and cytomegalovirus serostatus. Study summary: Donors were healthy Belgian adults, several CMV seropositive and approximately 25 seronegative.

Study outcomes and limitations: CD4+ memory repertoires contained about two fifths of the roughly 160 reported CMV TCRbeta sequences.

Worth noting for this clone: The antigen remains unidentified. This specimen includes other DNA sequences encoding the same CDR3.

Germline loops: CDR1 SGDLS, CDR2 YYNGEE. This CDR3 region has 15 residues. V was trimmed by 0 bases and J by 1 base, leaving 10 bases between them. The sort gate was single viable CD3+CD4+CD8-CD45RO+ cells for memory CD4+ T cells. Sequencing was performed with immunoSEQ multiplex PCR; in TCRdb, only in-frame clones are kept and a portion is missing. The table has about 50,000 clones, 70% to 85% seen once. Sequencing input: memory CD4+ T cells from blood. The chain carries TRBV9 and TRBJ1-1, with no clear D. This receptor was identified in an adult in good health and CMV-seronegative. CDR3 in amino acids: CASSVGTGGNTEAFF. Written as DNA, the CDR3 is TGTGCCAGCAGCGTAGGGACCGGAGGGAACACTGAAGCTTTCTTT.